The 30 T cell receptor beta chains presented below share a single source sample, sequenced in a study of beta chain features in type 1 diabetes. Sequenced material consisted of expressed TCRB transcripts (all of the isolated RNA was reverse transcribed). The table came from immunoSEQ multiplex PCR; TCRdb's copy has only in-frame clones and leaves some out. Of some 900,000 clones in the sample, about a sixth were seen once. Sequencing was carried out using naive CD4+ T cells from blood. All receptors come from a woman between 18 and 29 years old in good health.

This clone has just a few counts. The CDR3 DNA reads as TGTGCCAGCAGCCTAGTGCATACCGGGGAGCTGTTTTTT. This translates into CASSLVHTGELFF. The chain uses TRBV7-9 and TRBJ2-2; D is unclear. Germline V CDR1 and CDR2: SEHNR, FQNEAQ (reference sequence). V was shortened by 5 bases and J by 5 bases, with 9 bases between the two germline ends. The CDR3 length is 13 residues.

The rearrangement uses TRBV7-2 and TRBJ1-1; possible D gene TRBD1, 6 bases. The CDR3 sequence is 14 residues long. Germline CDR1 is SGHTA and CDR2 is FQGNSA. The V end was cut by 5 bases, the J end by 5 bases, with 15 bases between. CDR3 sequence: CASSSQGGDTEAFF. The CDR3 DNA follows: TGTGCCAGCAGCAGTCAAGGGGGTGATACTGAAGCTTTCTTT.

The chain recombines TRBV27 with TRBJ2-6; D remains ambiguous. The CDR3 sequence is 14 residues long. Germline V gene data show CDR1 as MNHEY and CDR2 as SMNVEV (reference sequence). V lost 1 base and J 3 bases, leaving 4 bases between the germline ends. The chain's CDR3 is CASSLWDGANVLTF. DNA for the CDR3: TGTGCCAGCAGTTTATGGGATGGGGCCAACGTCCTGACTTTC. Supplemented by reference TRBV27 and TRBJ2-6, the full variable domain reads EAQVTQNPRYLITVTGKKLTVTCSQNMNHEYMSWYRQDPGLGLRQIYYSMNVEVTDKGDVPEGYKVSRKEKRNFPLILESPSPNQTSLYFCASSLWDGANVLTFGAGSRLTVL.

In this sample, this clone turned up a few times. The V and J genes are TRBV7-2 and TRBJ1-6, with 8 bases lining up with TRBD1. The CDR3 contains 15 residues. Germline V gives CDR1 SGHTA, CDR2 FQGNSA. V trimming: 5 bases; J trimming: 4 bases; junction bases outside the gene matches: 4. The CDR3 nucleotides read TGTGCCAGCAGCGCCAGACAGGGGTATAATTCACCCCTCCACTTT. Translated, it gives CASSARQGYNSPLHF.

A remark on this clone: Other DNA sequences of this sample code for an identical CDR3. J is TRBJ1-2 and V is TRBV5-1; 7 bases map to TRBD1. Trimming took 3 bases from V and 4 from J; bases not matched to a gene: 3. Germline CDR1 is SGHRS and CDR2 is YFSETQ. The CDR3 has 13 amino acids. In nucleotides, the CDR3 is TGCGCCAGCAGCTCCGGGACAGCCTATGGCTACACCTTC. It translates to CASSSGTAYGYTF.

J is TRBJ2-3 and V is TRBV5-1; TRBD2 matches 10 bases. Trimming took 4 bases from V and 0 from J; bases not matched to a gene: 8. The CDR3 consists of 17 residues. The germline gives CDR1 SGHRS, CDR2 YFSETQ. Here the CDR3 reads CASSALTSGYSTDTQYF. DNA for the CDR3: TGCGCCAGCAGCGCCCTGACTAGCGGGTATAGCACAGATACGCAGTATTTT.

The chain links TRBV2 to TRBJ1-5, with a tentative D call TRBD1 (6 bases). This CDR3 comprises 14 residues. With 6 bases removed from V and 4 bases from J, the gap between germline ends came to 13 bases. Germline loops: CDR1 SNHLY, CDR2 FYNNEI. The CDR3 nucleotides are TGTGCCAGCAGCAGGGGCCGCTCAAATCAGCCCCAGCATTTT. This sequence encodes CASSRGRSNQPQHF.

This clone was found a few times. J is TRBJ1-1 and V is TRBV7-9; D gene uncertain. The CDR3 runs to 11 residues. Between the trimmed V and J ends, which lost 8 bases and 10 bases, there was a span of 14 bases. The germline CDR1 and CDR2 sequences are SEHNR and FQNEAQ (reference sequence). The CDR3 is CASDSQRAAFF. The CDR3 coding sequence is TGTGCCAGCGACTCGCAGAGGGCAGCTTTCTTT.

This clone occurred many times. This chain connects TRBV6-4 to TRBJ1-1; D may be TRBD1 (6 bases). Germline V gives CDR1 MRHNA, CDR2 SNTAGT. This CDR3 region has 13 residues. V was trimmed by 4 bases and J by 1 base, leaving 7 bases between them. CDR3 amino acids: CASSATGNTEAFF. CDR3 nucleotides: TGTGCCAGCAGTGCGACAGGGAACACTGAAGCTTTCTTT.

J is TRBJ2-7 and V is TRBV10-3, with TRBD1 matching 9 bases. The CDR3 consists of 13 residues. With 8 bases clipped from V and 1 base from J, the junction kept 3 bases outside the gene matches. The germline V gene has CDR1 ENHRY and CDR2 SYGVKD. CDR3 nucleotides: TGTGCCATCGCCGGGACAGGGTCCTACGAGCAGTACTTC. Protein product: CAIAGTGSYEQYF.

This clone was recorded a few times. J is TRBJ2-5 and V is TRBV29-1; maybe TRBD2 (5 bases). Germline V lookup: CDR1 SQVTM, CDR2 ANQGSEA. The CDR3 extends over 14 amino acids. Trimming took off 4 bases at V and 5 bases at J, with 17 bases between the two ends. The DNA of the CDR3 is TGCAGCGTTGTAGTTGGAGGCGGGCGGGAGACCCAGTACTTC. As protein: CSVVVGGGRETQYF. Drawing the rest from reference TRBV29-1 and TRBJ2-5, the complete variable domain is SAVISQKPSRDICQRGTSLTIQCQVDSQVTMMFWYRQQPGQSLTLIATANQGSEATYESGFVIDKFPISRPNLTFSTLTVSNMSPEDSSIYLCSVVVGGGRETQYFGPGTRLLVL.

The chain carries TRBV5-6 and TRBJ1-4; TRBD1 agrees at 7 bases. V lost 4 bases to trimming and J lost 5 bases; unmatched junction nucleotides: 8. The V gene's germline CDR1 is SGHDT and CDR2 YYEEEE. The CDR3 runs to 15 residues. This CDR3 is CASSAGQLINEKLFF. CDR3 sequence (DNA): TGTGCCAGCAGCGCGGGACAGCTAATCAATGAAAAACTGTTTTTT.

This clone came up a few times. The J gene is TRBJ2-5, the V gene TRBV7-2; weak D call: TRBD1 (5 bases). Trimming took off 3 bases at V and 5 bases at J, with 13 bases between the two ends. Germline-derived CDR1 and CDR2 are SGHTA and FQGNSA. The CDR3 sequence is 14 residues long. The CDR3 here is CASSLQGRMETQYF. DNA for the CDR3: TGTGCCAGCAGCTTGCAGGGTAGGATGGAGACCCAGTACTTC.

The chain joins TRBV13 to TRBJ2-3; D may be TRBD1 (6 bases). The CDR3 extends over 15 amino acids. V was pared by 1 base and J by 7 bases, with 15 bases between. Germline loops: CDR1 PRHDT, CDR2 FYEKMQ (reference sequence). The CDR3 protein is CASSLETGTPNTQYF. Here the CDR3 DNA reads TGTGCCAGCAGCTTAGAGACCGGGACACCGAATACGCAGTATTTT.

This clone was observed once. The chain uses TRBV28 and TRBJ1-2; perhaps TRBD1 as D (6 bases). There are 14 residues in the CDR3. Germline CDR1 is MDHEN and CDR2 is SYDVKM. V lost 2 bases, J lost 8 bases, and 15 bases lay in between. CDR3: CASSLEFRGGGYTF. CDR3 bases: TGTGCCAGCAGTTTAGAGTTCAGGGGTGGAGGCTACACCTTC.

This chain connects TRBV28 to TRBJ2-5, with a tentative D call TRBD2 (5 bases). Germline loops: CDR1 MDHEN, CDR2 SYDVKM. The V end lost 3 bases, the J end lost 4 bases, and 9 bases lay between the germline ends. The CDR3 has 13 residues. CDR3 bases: TGTGCCAGCAGTTTTTTGGCGGGAGAGACCCAGTACTTC. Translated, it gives CASSFLAGETQYF.

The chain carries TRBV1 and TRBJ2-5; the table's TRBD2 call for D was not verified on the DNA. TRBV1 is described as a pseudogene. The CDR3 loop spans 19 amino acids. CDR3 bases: TGCACCAGCAGTAGCGGGGTTCATGGCGGGAGAACCCACCAAGAGACCCAGTACTTC. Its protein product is CTSSSGVHGGRTHQETQYF.

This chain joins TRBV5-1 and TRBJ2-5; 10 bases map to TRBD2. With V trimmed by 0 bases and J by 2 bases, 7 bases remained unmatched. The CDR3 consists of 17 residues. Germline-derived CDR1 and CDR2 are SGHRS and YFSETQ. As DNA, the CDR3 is TGCGCCAGCAGCTTGGCTTGGGTAGCGGGAGGTCAAGAGACCCAGTACTTC. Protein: CASSLAWVAGGQETQYF.

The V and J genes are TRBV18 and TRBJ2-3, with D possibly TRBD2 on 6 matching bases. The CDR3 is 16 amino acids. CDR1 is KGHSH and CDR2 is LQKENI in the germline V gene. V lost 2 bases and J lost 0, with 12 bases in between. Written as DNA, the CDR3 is TGTGCCAGCTCACCAATAGCGGTAACTAGCACAGATACGCAGTATTTT. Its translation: CASSPIAVTSTDTQYF.

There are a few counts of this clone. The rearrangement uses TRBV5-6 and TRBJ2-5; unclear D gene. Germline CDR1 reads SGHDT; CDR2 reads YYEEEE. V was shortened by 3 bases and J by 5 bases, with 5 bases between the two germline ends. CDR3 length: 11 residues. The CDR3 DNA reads TGTGCCAGCAGCTCCGCCGAGACCCAGTACTTC. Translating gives CASSSAETQYF.

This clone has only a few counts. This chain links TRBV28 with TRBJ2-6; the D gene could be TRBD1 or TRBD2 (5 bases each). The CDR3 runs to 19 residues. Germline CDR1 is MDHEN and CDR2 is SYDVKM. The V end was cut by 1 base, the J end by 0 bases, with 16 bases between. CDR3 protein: CASSLFRAARGSGANVLTF. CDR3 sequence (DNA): TGTGCCAGCAGTTTATTCCGGGCCGCGAGGGGCTCTGGGGCCAACGTCCTGACTTTC.

Written as DNA, the CDR3 is TGTGCCAGCTCACCTACAGGGTGGAACACTGAAGCTTTCTTT. Translated, it gives CASSPTGWNTEAFF. V gene TRBV18 combines with J gene TRBJ1-1, with D possibly matching TRBD1 (6 bases). Germline CDR1 KGHSH, CDR2 LQKENI. V was trimmed by 3 bases and J by 1 base, leaving 9 bases between them. The CDR3 sequence is 14 residues long.

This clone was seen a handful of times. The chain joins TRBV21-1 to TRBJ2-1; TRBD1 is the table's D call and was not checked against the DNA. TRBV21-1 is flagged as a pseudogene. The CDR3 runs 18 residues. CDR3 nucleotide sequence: TGTGCCAGCAGCAAAGTTAGAAGGACACACCCCCTAAGACATGAGCAGTTCTTC. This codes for CASSKVRRTHPLRHEQFF.

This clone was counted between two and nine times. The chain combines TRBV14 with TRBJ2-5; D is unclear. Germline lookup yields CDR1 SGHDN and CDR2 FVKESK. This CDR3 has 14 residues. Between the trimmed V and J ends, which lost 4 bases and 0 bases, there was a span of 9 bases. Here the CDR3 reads CASSRGQYQETQYF. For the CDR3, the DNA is TGTGCCAGCAGCCGGGGTCAGTACCAAGAGACCCAGTACTTC. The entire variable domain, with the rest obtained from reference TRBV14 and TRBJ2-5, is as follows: EAGVTQFPSHSVIEKGQTVTLRCDPISGHDNLYWYRRVMGKEIKFLLHFVKESKQDESGMPNNRFLAERTGGTYSTLKVQPAELEDSGVYFCASSRGQYQETQYFGPGTRLLVL.

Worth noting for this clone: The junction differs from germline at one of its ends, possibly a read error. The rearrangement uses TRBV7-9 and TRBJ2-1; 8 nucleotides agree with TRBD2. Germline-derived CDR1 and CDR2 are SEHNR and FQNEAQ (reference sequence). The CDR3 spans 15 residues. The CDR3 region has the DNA TGTGCCAGCAGCCTAGCGGGTGGGCCCCGTGGTGAGCAGTTCTTC. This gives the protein CASSLAGGPRGEQFF.

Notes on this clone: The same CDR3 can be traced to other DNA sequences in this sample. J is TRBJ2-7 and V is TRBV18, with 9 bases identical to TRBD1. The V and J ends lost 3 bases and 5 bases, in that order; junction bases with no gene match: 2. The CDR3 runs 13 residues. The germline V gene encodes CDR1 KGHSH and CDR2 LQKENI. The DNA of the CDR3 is TGTGCCAGCTCACCGGGACAGGGTGACGAGCAGTACTTC. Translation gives CASSPGQGDEQYF.

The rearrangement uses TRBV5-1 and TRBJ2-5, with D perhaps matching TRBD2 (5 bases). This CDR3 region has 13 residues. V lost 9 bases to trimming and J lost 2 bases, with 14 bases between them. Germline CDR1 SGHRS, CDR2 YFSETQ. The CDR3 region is CATRGAVQETQYF. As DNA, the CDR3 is TGCGCCACTCGGGGAGCGGTTCAAGAGACCCAGTACTTC.

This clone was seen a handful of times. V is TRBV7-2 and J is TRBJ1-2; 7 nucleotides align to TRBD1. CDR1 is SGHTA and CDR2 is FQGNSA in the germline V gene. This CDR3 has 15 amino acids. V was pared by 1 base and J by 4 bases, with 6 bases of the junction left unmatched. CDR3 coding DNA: TGTGCCAGCAGCTTAGGACAGGGTGGTACCTATGGCTACACCTTC. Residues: CASSLGQGGTYGYTF.

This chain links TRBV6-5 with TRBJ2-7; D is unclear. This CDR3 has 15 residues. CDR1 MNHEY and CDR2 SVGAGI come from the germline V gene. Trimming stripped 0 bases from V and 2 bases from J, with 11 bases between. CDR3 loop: CASSYSWGGTYEQYF. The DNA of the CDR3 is TGTGCCAGCAGTTACTCGTGGGGTGGCACCTACGAGCAGTACTTC.

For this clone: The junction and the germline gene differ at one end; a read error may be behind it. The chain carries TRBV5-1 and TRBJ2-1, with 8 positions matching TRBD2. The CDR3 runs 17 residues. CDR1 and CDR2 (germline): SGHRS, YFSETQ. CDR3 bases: TGCGCCAGCAACTTGCGGGGGGCCCACCTCTCCTACAATGAGCAGTTCTTC. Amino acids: CASNLRGAHLSYNEQFF. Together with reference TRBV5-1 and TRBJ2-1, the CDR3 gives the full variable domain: KAGVTQTPRYLIKTRGQQVTLSCSPISGHRSVSWYQQTPGQGLQFLFEYFSETQRNKGNFPGRFSGRQFSNSRSEMNVSTLELGDSALYLCASNLRGAHLSYNEQFFGPGTRLTVL.